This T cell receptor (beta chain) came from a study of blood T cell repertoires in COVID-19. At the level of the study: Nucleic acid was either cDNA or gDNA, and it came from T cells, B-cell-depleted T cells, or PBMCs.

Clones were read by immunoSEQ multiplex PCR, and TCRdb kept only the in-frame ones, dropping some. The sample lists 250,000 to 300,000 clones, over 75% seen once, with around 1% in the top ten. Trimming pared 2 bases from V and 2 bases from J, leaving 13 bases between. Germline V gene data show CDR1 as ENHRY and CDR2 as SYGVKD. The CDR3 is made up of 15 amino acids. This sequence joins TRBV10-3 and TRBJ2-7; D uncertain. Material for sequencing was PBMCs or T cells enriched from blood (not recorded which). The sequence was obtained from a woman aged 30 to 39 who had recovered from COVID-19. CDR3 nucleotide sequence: TGTGCCATCAGTGAGGCGACTTCCCTTACCTACGAGCAGTACTTC. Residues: CAISEATSLTYEQYF.